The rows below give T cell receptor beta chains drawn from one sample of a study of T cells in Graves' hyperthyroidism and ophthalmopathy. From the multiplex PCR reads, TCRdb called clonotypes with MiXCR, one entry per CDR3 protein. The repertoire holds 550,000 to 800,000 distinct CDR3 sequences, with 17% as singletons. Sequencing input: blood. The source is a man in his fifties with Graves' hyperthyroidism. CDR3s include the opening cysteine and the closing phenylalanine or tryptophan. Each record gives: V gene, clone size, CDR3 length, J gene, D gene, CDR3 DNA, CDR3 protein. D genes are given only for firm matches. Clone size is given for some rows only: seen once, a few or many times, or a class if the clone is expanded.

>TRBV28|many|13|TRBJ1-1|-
TGTGCCAGCACCTTGACTGCGAACACTGAAGCTTTCTTT
CASTLTANTEAFF
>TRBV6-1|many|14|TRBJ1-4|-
TGTGCCAGCAGTGTTTTGGACAGCACCGAAAAACTGTTTTTT
CASSVLDSTEKLFF
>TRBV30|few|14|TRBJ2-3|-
TGTGCCTGGAGTGTACGGAATCGCGCAGATACGCAGTATTTT
CAWSVRNRADTQYF
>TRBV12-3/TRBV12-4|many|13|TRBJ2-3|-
TGTGCCAGCAGTCTACAGGGTCGGAATACGCAGTATTTT
CASSLQGRNTQYF
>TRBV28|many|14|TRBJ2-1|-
TGTGCCAGCAGTCTTCGGGACAACTGGGATGAGCAGTTCTTC
CASSLRDNWDEQFF
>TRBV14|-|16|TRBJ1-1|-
TGTGCCAGCAGCCAAGCGGGAAGGGGCTCAATGACTGAAGCTTTCTTT
CASSQAGRGSMTEAFF
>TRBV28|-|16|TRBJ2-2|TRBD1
TGTGCCAGCAGTTTATTAGGGACAGGGGGCACCGGGGAGCTGTTTTTT
CASSLLGTGGTGELFF
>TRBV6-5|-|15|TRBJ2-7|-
TGTGCCAGCAGTTACGCCGGGGGTGGAAATTACGAGCAGTACTTC
CASSYAGGGNYEQYF
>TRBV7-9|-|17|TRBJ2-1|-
TGTGCCAGCAGCTTAGGAAGGGCCCGGAGCTCCTACAATGAGCGGTTCTTC
CASSLGRARSSYNERFF
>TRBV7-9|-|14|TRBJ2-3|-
TGTGCCAGCAGGGGAGTTCTCGACACAGATACGCAGTATTTT
CASRGVLDTDTQYF
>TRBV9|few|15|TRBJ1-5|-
TGTGCCAGCAGCCCCAGTGGGCAAGGGAATCAGCCCCAGCATTTT
CASSPSGQGNQPQHF
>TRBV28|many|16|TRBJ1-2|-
TGTGCCAGCAGGCGGGGAGCACGTACCTATAGCGATGGCTACACCTTC
CASRRGARTYSDGYTF
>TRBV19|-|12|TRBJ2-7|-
TGTGCCAGTAGTATCACGGTGGATGAGCAGTACTTC
CASSITVDEQYF
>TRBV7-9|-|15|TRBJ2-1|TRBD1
TGTGCCAGCAGCCGATGGACAGGGGGCAAGAATGAGCAGTTCTTC
CASSRWTGGKNEQFF
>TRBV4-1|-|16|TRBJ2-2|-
TGCGCCAGCAGCCACTCAGCAGGCCCTCGTACCGGGGAGCTGTTTTTT
CASSHSAGPRTGELFF
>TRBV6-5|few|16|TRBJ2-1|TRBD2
TGTGCCAGCAGTTACCTGAGGGCGGGAGGCTTGGATGAGCAGTTCTTC
CASSYLRAGGLDEQFF
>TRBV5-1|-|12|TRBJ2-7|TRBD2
TGCGCCAGCAAGGAGCGGGAGAGCGAGCAGTACTTC
CASKERESEQYF
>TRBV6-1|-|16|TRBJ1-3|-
TGTGCCAGCAGTGTCCGGACGGCGAGCTCTGGAAACACCATATATTTT
CASSVRTASSGNTIYF
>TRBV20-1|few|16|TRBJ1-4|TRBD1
TGCAGTGCTCGGGGACAGGGTTTTCGGTTTAATGAAAAACTGTTTTTT
CSARGQGFRFNEKLFF
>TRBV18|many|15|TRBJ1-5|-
TGTGCCAGCTCACCAAGACACTCTAGCAATCAGCCCCAGCATTTT
CASSPRHSSNQPQHF
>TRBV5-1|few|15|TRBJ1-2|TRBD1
TGCGCCAGCAGCTCCGGCTCGACAGGGGGTCGTGGCTACACCTTC
CASSSGSTGGRGYTF
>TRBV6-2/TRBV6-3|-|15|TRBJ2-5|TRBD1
TGTGCCAGCAGTTACTCCAGGGGGCGAGGGGAGACCCAGTACTTC
CASSYSRGRGETQYF
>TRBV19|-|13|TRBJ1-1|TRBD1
TGTGCCAGTAGTTCCACTACAGGGGCTGAAGCTTTCTTT
CASSSTTGAEAFF